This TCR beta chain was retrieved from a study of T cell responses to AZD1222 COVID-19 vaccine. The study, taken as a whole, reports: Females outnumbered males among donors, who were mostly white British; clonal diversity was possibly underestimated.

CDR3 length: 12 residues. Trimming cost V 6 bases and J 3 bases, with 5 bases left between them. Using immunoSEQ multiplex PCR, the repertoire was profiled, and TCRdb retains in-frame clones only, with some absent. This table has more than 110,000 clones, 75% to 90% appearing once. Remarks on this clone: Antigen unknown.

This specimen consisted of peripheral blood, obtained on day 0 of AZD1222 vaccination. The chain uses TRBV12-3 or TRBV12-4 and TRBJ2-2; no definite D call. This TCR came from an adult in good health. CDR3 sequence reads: CASSPDTGELFF. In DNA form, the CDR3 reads TGTGCCAGCAGCCCCGACACCGGGGAGCTGTTTTTT.